These 30 T cell receptor beta chains came from one sample sequenced in a study of blood T cells in healthy people across ages. A second about 6 to 11 cycle PCR used barcoded and J-beta primers. TCRdb re-called the 5' RACE reads through MiXCR, storing one row per CDR3 protein. The sample includes roughly 1.7 million distinct CDR3 sequences, around 35% of them seen just once. Input material: blood. The receptors here all came from a woman aged 25 to 39 in good health.

The chain employs TRBV20-1 and TRBJ1-5, with 10 bases aligning to TRBD1. Trimming removed 5 bases from V and 5 bases from J; junction bases left unmatched: 6. The CDR3 contains 14 residues. Germline-derived CDR1 and CDR2 are DFQATT and SNEGSKA (reference sequence). CDR3 protein: CSAQTGGAYQPQHF. CDR3 DNA: TGCAGTGCTCAGACAGGGGGCGCTTATCAGCCCCAGCATTTT.

This clonotype has a handful of counts. The J gene is TRBJ1-2, the V gene TRBV6-2 or TRBV6-3; maybe TRBD1 (6 bases). Trimming took off 0 bases at V and 6 bases at J, with 17 bases between the two ends. This CDR3 region has 16 residues. The V gene's germline CDR1 is MNHEY and CDR2 SVGEGT. DNA for the CDR3: TGTGCCAGCAGTTACTCACCGGGACAAACTTCGAATGGCTACACCTTC. As protein: CASSYSPGQTSNGYTF.

Only a few counts were recorded for this clonotype. J is TRBJ2-3 and V is TRBV4-1; 15 bases fit TRBD2. The CDR3 extends over 21 amino acids. Unmatched junction bases numbered 10, after V lost 0 bases and J lost 0 bases. CDR1 is MGHRA and CDR2 is YSYEKL in the germline V gene. The CDR3 region is CASSQEGTGTSGRRSTDTQYF. The CDR3 coding sequence is TGCGCCAGCAGCCAAGAGGGGACCGGGACTAGCGGGAGGAGAAGCACAGATACGCAGTATTTT.

This sequence joins TRBV10-3 and TRBJ1-2; D is perhaps TRBD1 (6 bases). V was shortened by 9 bases and J by 2 bases, with 19 bases between the two germline ends. Germline assignment: CDR1 ENHRY and CDR2 SYGVKD. The CDR3 length is 15 residues. CDR3 in DNA: TGTGCCATAAACTCCGGGACAAACCTAAACTATGGCTACACCTTC. Translated: CAINSGTNLNYGYTF.

With regard to this clonotype: A read error may be the cause here, since a much bigger clone is one base away. The chain combines TRBV4-1 with TRBJ2-3; 8 bases are a match to TRBD1. CDR1 and CDR2 (germline): MGHRA, YSYEKL. Trimming at V came to 4 bases and at J to 2 bases, leaving 14 bases not matched to a gene. The CDR3 runs 18 residues. The CDR3 nucleotides are TGCGCCAGCAGCCGAGTACTGTCGGGACAGGCGACCACAGATACGCAGTATTTT. Translated, it gives CASSRVLSGQATTDTQYF.

The chain combines TRBV6-2 or TRBV6-3 with TRBJ2-1; 13 bases line up with TRBD2. Trimming removed 2 bases from V and 8 bases from J; junction bases left unmatched: 3. The CDR3 consists of 15 residues. Germline CDR1 is MNHEY and CDR2 is SVGEGT. The DNA of the CDR3 is TGTGCCAGCAGTTACGGGACTAGCGGGACGCATGAGCAGTTCTTC. Residues: CASSYGTSGTHEQFF.

The CDR3 sequence: CASSVIMNTEAFF. The CDR3 DNA is TGTGCCAGCAGCGTAATCATGAACACTGAAGCTTTCTTT. V and J are TRBV5-8 and TRBJ1-1; no clear D gene. The CDR3 consists of 13 residues. CDR1 is SGHTS, CDR2 YDEGEE, per germline. The ends were cut back, 4 bases at V and 0 bases at J, with 7 bases in the middle.

Notes on this clonotype: Mismatch with germline at one junction end may stem from a read error. This rearrangement joins TRBV5-1 to TRBJ2-3, with 7 bases fitting TRBD2. Per the germline V gene, CDR1 is SGHRS and CDR2 is YFSETQ. The CDR3 has 15 residues. The CDR3 here is CASRGSSGRTDSQYF. The CDR3, as DNA: TGCGCCAGCAGGGGGTCTAGCGGCCGCACAGATTCGCAGTATTTT.

The rearrangement links TRBV3-1 to TRBJ2-5; D possibly corresponds to TRBD2 (5 bases). Germline loops: CDR1 LGHDT, CDR2 YNNKEL (reference sequence). This CDR3 comprises 14 residues. V was trimmed by 4 bases and J by 3 bases, leaving 12 bases between them. This chain's CDR3 is CASSPLASEETQYF. Written as DNA, the CDR3 is TGTGCCAGCAGCCCGTTAGCGTCAGAAGAGACCCAGTACTTC.

The chain joins TRBV5-1 to TRBJ1-3, with 7 bases that match TRBD1. The CDR3 is 13 residues long. The J segment lost 3 bases and the V segment lost 8 bases, leaving 5 bases of the junction unmatched. From germline, CDR1 is SGHRS and CDR2 YFSETQ. The CDR3 sequence: CASSGTDGNTIYF. The DNA for the CDR3 is TGCGCCAGTTCCGGGACAGATGGAAACACCATATATTTT.

This clonotype showed up many times. V is TRBV7-2 and J is TRBJ2-7, with TRBD2 matching over 10 bases. The ends lost 1 base at V and 5 bases at J; junction bases unmatched: 2. The CDR3 is made up of 14 amino acids. Germline V CDR1 and CDR2: SGHTA, FQGNSA. CDR3 region: CASSLVAGGHEQYF. The CDR3 nucleotides are TGTGCCAGCAGCTTAGTAGCGGGAGGCCACGAGCAGTACTTC.

This clonotype was recorded at least ten times. The rearrangement joins TRBV9 to TRBJ2-1; TRBD1 aligns across 12 bases. V was pared by 4 bases and J by 7 bases, with 9 bases of the junction left unmatched. Germline assignment: CDR1 SGDLS and CDR2 YYNGEE. This CDR3 contains 16 residues. Written as DNA, the CDR3 is TGTGCCAGCAGCCAGTATGGGACAGGGGGCTGGAATGAGCAGTTCTTC. This sequence encodes CASSQYGTGGWNEQFF.

This clonotype was counted only a few times. The chain combines TRBV25-1 with TRBJ1-4; D remains unclear. Trimming removed 3 bases from V and 4 bases from J, with 9 bases in between. Germline CDR1 MGHDK, CDR2 SYGVNS. This CDR3 has 14 residues. CDR3 residues: CASSDVRYNEKLFF. CDR3 in DNA: TGTGCCAGCAGTGATGTCCGATATAATGAAAAACTGTTTTTT.

This clonotype was found a few times. This chain uses TRBV7-2 with TRBJ2-7; 7 nucleotides agree with TRBD2. CDR3 length: 16 residues. Trimming removed 1 base from V and 5 bases from J; junction bases left unmatched: 11. Germline CDR1 is SGHTA and CDR2 is FQGNSA. CDR3: CASSLVLAGEGDEQYF. The DNA of the CDR3 is TGTGCCAGCAGCTTAGTGCTCGCGGGAGAGGGCGACGAGCAGTACTTC.

V and J are TRBV7-6 and TRBJ1-1; 9 nucleotides line up with TRBD1. The CDR3 totals 14 residues. Germline V gene lookup returns CDR1 SGHVS and CDR2 FNYEAQ. V shed 3 bases, J shed 3 bases, and the junction held 2 bases outside the gene matches. The CDR3 region is CASSLWTGDTEAFF. For the CDR3, the DNA is TGTGCCAGCAGCTTGTGGACAGGGGACACTGAAGCTTTCTTT.

The chain couples TRBV7-9 to TRBJ1-5; 8 nucleotides align to TRBD1. V lost 5 bases and J lost 11; bases outside the gene matches: 8. The CDR3 covers 13 residues. Looked up from germline, CDR1 is SEHNR and CDR2 is FQNEAQ (reference sequence). The CDR3 DNA sequence: TGTGCCAGCAGCACACCAGGGGGCTCGGCCCAGCATTTT. It is translated as CASSTPGGSAQHF.

The V and J genes are TRBV15 and TRBJ2-1; D remains unclear. The V gene's germline CDR1 is LNHNV and CDR2 YYDKDF (reference sequence). The V gene lost 1 base and the J gene lost 3 bases, with 10 bases spanning the gap. There are 15 residues in the CDR3. The CDR3 sequence: CATSRAIGNYNEQFF. The CDR3 coding sequence is TGTGCCACCAGCAGAGCTATCGGAAACTACAATGAGCAGTTCTTC.

About this clonotype itself: One junction end does not reproduce the germline sequence, and a read error may be involved. The rearrangement uses TRBV9 and TRBJ2-2; D assignment may be TRBD1 or TRBD2 (5 bases each). The length of the CDR3 is 12 residues. CDR1 SGDLS and CDR2 YYNGEE come from the germline V gene. The CDR3 reads CASSRGTGEPFF. In DNA, the CDR3 is TGTGCCAGCAGTAGGGGTACCGGGGAGCCGTTTTTT. The whole variable domain, filled in from reference TRBV9 and TRBJ2-2, reads DSGVTQTPKHLITATGQRVTLRCSPRSGDLSVYWYQQSLDQGLQFLIQYYNGEERAKGNILERFSAQQFPDLHSELNLSSLELGDSALYFCASSRGTGEPFFGEGSRLTVL.

This rearrangement joins TRBV24-1 to TRBJ1-2, with 9 bases fitting TRBD1. CDR3 length: 14 residues. Germline V lookup: CDR1 KGHDR, CDR2 SFDVKD. Unmatched junction bases numbered 7, after V lost 2 bases and J lost 10 bases. CDR3 sequence: CATSDSGQGHVYTF. The CDR3 DNA reads TGTGCCACCAGTGATTCGGGACAGGGCCACGTCTACACCTTC.

The chain is built from TRBV4-2 and TRBJ1-5, with D uncertain. Germline V gene data show CDR1 as LGHNA and CDR2 as YNFKEQ. The length of the CDR3 is 15 residues. V was pared by 0 bases and J by 4 bases, with 10 bases between. The CDR3 is CASSQDLRENQPQHF. The CDR3 bases are TGTGCCAGCAGCCAAGATTTACGGGAAAATCAGCCCCAGCATTTT.

This clonotype has a handful of counts. The chain couples TRBV27 to TRBJ2-7; 10 nucleotides match TRBD1. CDR3 length equals 15 residues. V lost 4 bases and J lost 4; bases outside the gene matches: 7. Germline CDR1 reads MNHEY; CDR2 reads SMNVEV (reference sequence). The CDR3 sequence: CASSSYRDRGYEQYF. The CDR3 DNA reads as TGTGCCAGCAGTTCTTACCGGGACAGGGGTTACGAGCAGTACTTC.

The chain is built from TRBV28 and TRBJ1-2; D ambiguous. The CDR3 loop spans 13 amino acids. V dropped 6 bases and J dropped 2 bases, with 10 bases sitting between them. The V gene's germline CDR1 is MDHEN and CDR2 SYDVKM. CDR3 DNA: TGTGCCAGCAGGGCGGGAGAGAACTATGGCTACACCTTC. Encoded protein: CASRAGENYGYTF.

V and J are TRBV24-1 and TRBJ2-1, with TRBD2 identical over 10 bases. The CDR3 sequence is 16 residues long. The germline gives CDR1 KGHDR, CDR2 SFDVKD. Trimming removed 6 bases from V and 3 bases from J; junction bases left unmatched: 7. In nucleotides, the CDR3 is TGTGCCACCAGTTCTAAACTAGCGGGGATCTACAATGAGCAGTTCTTC. Protein product: CATSSKLAGIYNEQFF.

This clonotype was counted only a few times. V is TRBV7-9 and J is TRBJ1-2; D ambiguous. This CDR3 has 16 amino acids. Trimming cost V 1 base and J 0 bases, with 12 bases left between them. The germline CDR1 and CDR2 sequences are SEHNR and FQNEAQ (reference sequence). The CDR3 DNA reads as TGTGCCAGCAGCTTAGTTGTGGGGAAGACTAACTATGGCTACACCTTC. As protein: CASSLVVGKTNYGYTF.

The V call is TRBV2, the J call TRBJ2-7; D not certain. The CDR3 contains 14 residues. Germline lookup yields CDR1 SNHLY and CDR2 FYNNEI. The V end lost 6 bases, the J end lost 0 bases, and 12 bases lay between the germline ends. CDR3 bases: TGTGCCAGCAGCTTACTCCTAAACTCCTACGAGCAGTACTTC. This gives the protein CASSLLLNSYEQYF.

This clonotype was observed a handful of times. The CDR3 bases are TGTGCCAGCAGCCCAGGGGTTGGTAGTGAGGGGGGGCACTATGGCTACACCTTC. Translation gives CASSPGVGSEGGHYGYTF. This rearrangement joins TRBV7-6 to TRBJ1-2; D possibly corresponds to TRBD1 (6 bases). The germline CDR1 and CDR2 sequences are SGHVS and FNYEAQ. The CDR3 has 18 residues. The ends were cut back, 5 bases at V and 3 bases at J, with 25 bases in the middle. The full variable domain, rest sourced from reference TRBV7-6 and TRBJ1-2, is GAGVSQSPRYKVTKRGQDVALRCDPISGHVSLYWYRQALGQGPEFLTYFNYEAQQDKSGLPNDRFSAERPEGSISTLTIQRTEQRDSAMYRCASSPGVGSEGGHYGYTFGSGTRLTVV.

CDR3 region: CSAIQGPSNTEAFF. The CDR3 coding sequence is TGCAGTGCTATACAGGGACCTTCGAACACTGAAGCTTTCTTT. The V and J genes are TRBV20-1 and TRBJ1-1, with a tentative D call TRBD1 (6 bases). V lost 4 bases and J 1 base, leaving 13 bases between the germline ends. The CDR3 loop spans 14 amino acids. CDR1 is DFQATT and CDR2 is SNEGSKA in the germline V gene (reference sequence).

The gene calls are TRBV20-1 and TRBJ1-3; 7 bases are shared with TRBD1. This CDR3 comprises 15 residues. Germline assignment: CDR1 DFQATT and CDR2 SNEGSKA (reference sequence). J gave up 2 bases and V 3 bases, and 7 bases lay outside the gene matches. This CDR3 reads CSARKRQGAGNTIYF. In DNA, the CDR3 is TGCAGTGCTAGGAAAAGACAGGGAGCTGGAAACACCATATATTTT.

This clonotype occurred many times. The genes are TRBV3-1 and TRBJ1-4, with 7 bases matching TRBD1. After removal of 6 bases from V and 1 base from J, the junction contained 2 bases not matched to a gene. Germline loops: CDR1 LGHDT, CDR2 YNNKEL (reference sequence). This CDR3 is built from 14 residues. As DNA, the CDR3 is TGTGCCAGCAGTCAGGGGGGAACTAATGAAAAACTGTTTTTT. Protein product: CASSQGGTNEKLFF.

The chain uses TRBV20-1 and TRBJ2-3; D unresolved. Germline V gene sequence: CDR1 DFQATT, CDR2 SNEGSKA (reference sequence). V gave up 3 bases and J gave up 6 bases, with 16 bases separating them. The CDR3 loop spans 14 amino acids. The CDR3 coding sequence is TGCAGTGCTAGTAAGCTTACCCGTAGTGATACGCAGTATTTT. Translation: CSASKLTRSDTQYF.